The 27 T cell receptor beta chains below were found in one sample sequenced in a study of vaccination and CD4 T cells after COVID-19. TCRdb re-derived calls from the PCR reads in MiXCR, one entry per CDR3 protein. The table shows around 37,000 distinct CDR3 sequences, with 35% to 40% occurring only once. Time point indicated: late sampling 161 to 241 days after vaccination in a few convalescent patients. This specimen consisted of CD4+ T cells from blood, obtained about 7 months after SARS-CoV-2 vaccination. Receptors originate from a human donor who had recovered from COVID-19.

V is TRBV20-1 and J is TRBJ2-1; no definite D call. Trimming left V 6 bases short and J 8 bases short, with 17 bases between. The CDR3 runs to 13 residues. Germline V gene sequence: CDR1 DFQATT, CDR2 SNEGSKA (reference sequence). CDR3 sequence (DNA): TGCAGTGCCGAAGTTCAATTTGGGGATGAGCAGTTCTTC. This sequence encodes CSAEVQFGDEQFF.

The chain couples TRBV29-1 to TRBJ2-3, with no clear D. With 1 base removed from V and 5 bases from J, the gap between germline ends came to 10 bases. The CDR3 is 13 amino acids. CDR1 is SQVTM, CDR2 ANQGSEA, per germline. The CDR3 region is CSVEGEKLDTQYF. The CDR3 DNA follows: TGCAGCGTTGAAGGAGAAAAGTTAGATACGCAGTATTTT.

In this sample, this clonotype is medium-sized (0.01 to 0.1%). This sequence joins TRBV28 and TRBJ2-7; TRBD2 matches at 7 bases. The germline V gene encodes CDR1 MDHEN and CDR2 SYDVKM. The CDR3 has 14 residues. The V segment lost 5 bases and the J segment 7 bases; nucleotides outside the gene matches: 11. This CDR3 is CASSPTSPLGEQYF. In DNA, the CDR3 is TGTGCCAGCAGTCCGACTAGCCCCCTGGGGGAGCAGTACTTC.

This rearrangement joins TRBV14 to TRBJ2-1; D call uncertain. V lost 0 bases, J lost 9 bases, and 15 bases lay in between. This CDR3 has 15 residues. Germline CDR1 reads SGHDN; CDR2 reads FVKESK. The CDR3 spells CASSQETLSFGEQFF. The CDR3 coding sequence is TGTGCCAGCAGCCAAGAAACGCTCAGCTTCGGTGAGCAGTTCTTC.

The V and J genes are TRBV6-1 and TRBJ2-5; D remains unclear. This CDR3 has 10 amino acids. V was clipped by 10 bases and J by 5 bases, with 8 bases between them. CDR1 is MNHNS and CDR2 is SASEGT in the germline V gene. CDR3 sequence (DNA): TGTGCCACCCTCAGGGAGACCCAGTACTTC. Translating gives CATLRETQYF.

The chain uses TRBV7-2 and TRBJ2-3; TRBD2 matches 7 bases. Germline CDR1 SGHTA, CDR2 FQGNSA. The V segment lost 3 bases and the J segment 5 bases; nucleotides outside the gene matches: 5. The CDR3 extends over 14 amino acids. CDR3 amino acids: CASSFVASGDTQYF. The CDR3 DNA is TGTGCCAGCAGCTTCGTTGCTAGCGGAGATACGCAGTATTTT.

J is TRBJ2-1 and V is TRBV24-1; 11 bases are shared with TRBD1. The CDR3 is 14 residues long. Germline CDR1 reads KGHDR; CDR2 reads SFDVKD. V lost 7 bases, J lost 7 bases, and 5 bases stayed unmatched. The CDR3 coding sequence is TGTGCCACCAGCGGGACAGGGGGACATAATGAGCAGTTCTTC. It yields the protein CATSGTGGHNEQFF.

This chain uses TRBV4-2 with TRBJ2-7; 7 bases are shared with TRBD2. The CDR3 has 15 amino acids. Looked up from germline, CDR1 is LGHNA and CDR2 is YNFKEQ. V gave up 0 bases and J gave up 2 bases; unmatched junction bases: 4. CDR3 nucleotides: TGTGCCAGCAGCCAAGAGCGGGAGCCAACCTACGAGCAGTACTTC. The encoded protein is CASSQEREPTYEQYF.

The sample holds one count of this clonotype. V and J are TRBV30 and TRBJ1-6, with D unresolved. CDR3 length: 14 residues. V was clipped by 3 bases and J by 8 bases, with 14 bases between them. The germline gives CDR1 GTSNPN, CDR2 SVGIG (reference sequence). The CDR3 loop is CAWRFDLTDSPLHF. The CDR3 nucleotides read TGTGCCTGGAGATTTGATCTAACGGATTCACCCCTCCACTTT.

V is TRBV29-1 and J is TRBJ2-1; possibly TRBD2 for D (5 bases). Germline-derived CDR1 and CDR2 are SQVTM and ANQGSEA. The CDR3 loop spans 15 amino acids. The ends were cut back, 7 bases at V and 0 bases at J, with 16 bases in the middle. In nucleotides, the CDR3 is TGCAGCGCATCGATAGGGAGTGGCTCCTACAATGAGCAGTTCTTC. It encodes CSASIGSGSYNEQFF.

The chain has TRBV7-2 and TRBJ1-3, with a possible D match to TRBD1 (6 bases). Germline V CDR1 and CDR2: SGHTA, FQGNSA. This CDR3 contains 15 residues. Trimming pared 5 bases from V and 0 bases from J, leaving 11 bases between. The CDR3 sequence is CASSRQAISGNTIYF. The CDR3, as DNA: TGTGCCAGCAGCCGACAGGCTATCTCTGGAAACACCATATATTTT.

This clonotype was observed many times. The chain carries TRBV7-6 and TRBJ2-5; D possibly corresponds to TRBD2 (6 bases). V dropped 3 bases and J dropped 5 bases, with 16 bases sitting between them. The germline CDR1 and CDR2 sequences are SGHVS and FNYEAQ. This CDR3 is 15 amino acids long. CDR3 in DNA: TGTGCCAGCAGCTTGCTAGCGACAAAAGGGGAGACCCAGTACTTC. Protein product: CASSLLATKGETQYF.

The sample holds a few counts of this clonotype. The rearrangement joins TRBV7-3 to TRBJ2-3; unclear D gene. The CDR3 spans 11 residues. From germline, CDR1 is SGHTA and CDR2 FQGTGA. Trimming removed 4 bases from V and 6 bases from J, with 5 bases in between. This chain's CDR3 is CASSYGDTQYF. CDR3 DNA: TGTGCCAGCAGCTACGGGGATACGCAGTATTTT.

This chain links TRBV2 with TRBJ2-1; D gene unclear. This CDR3 contains 11 residues. The germline V and J ends were trimmed by 2 bases and 6 bases, with 2 bases remaining between them. Germline V gene sequence: CDR1 SNHLY, CDR2 FYNNEI. The CDR3 spells CASSELNEQFF. The CDR3 nucleotides are TGTGCCAGCAGTGAACTCAATGAGCAGTTCTTC.

This rearrangement joins TRBV28 to TRBJ2-1, with a weak D call TRBD1 (7 bases). This CDR3 has 16 residues. V lost 8 bases and J lost 7, with 24 bases in between. Germline V CDR1 and CDR2: MDHEN, SYDVKM. Here the CDR3 DNA reads TGTGCCAGCCTCTCGAACCTGGGGGGCAGGGGGAATGAGCAGTTCTTC. Protein sequence: CASLSNLGGRGNEQFF.

This clonotype occurred a few times. V and J are TRBV6-1 and TRBJ2-1, with 10 positions matching TRBD2. The junction had 11 bases not matched to a gene; V was cut back by 6 bases and J by 6 bases. The CDR3 extends over 16 amino acids. CDR1 and CDR2 (germline): MNHNS, SASEGT. DNA of the CDR3: TGTGCCAGCAGCAAACCCGGGACTAGCGACGTCAATGAGCAGTTCTTC. It codes for CASSKPGTSDVNEQFF.

The sample holds a few counts of this clonotype. The V call is TRBV20-1, the J call TRBJ2-3, with D maybe TRBD2 (5 bases). The germline V and J ends were trimmed by 6 bases and 1 base, with 17 bases remaining between them. CDR1 DFQATT and CDR2 SNEGSKA come from the germline V gene (reference sequence). The CDR3 consists of 15 residues. This CDR3 reads CSAPRRRAGTDTQYF. Here the CDR3 DNA reads TGCAGTGCCCCCAGGAGGCGGGCGGGCACAGATACGCAGTATTTT.

The gene calls are TRBV18 and TRBJ1-1, with no clear D. This CDR3 is 14 amino acids long. Germline CDR1 and CDR2: KGHSH and LQKENI. The V end lost 6 bases, the J end lost 0 bases, and 11 bases lay between the germline ends. DNA of the CDR3: TGTGCCAGCTCGCTAAGATCCATGAACACTGAAGCTTTCTTT. Encoded protein: CASSLRSMNTEAFF.

This clonotype has more than one count but fewer than ten. The rearrangement uses TRBV20-1 and TRBJ2-4; the D gene is possibly TRBD1 (6 bases). The CDR3 has 14 amino acids. Germline CDR1 is DFQATT and CDR2 is SNEGSKA (reference sequence). Trimming left V 3 bases short and J 4 bases short, with 13 bases between. CDR3 nucleotide sequence: TGCAGTGCTAGGTTACAGGGAAGGAAAAACATTCAGTACTTC. The encoded protein is CSARLQGRKNIQYF.

Only a few counts were recorded for this clonotype. The V and J genes are TRBV28 and TRBJ2-1; D unclear. This CDR3 is built from 17 residues. The germline gives CDR1 MDHEN, CDR2 SYDVKM. Trimming took 4 bases from V and 4 from J, leaving 20 bases between them. The CDR3 reads CASSSPFVPQRYNEQFF. In nucleotides, the CDR3 is TGTGCCAGCAGTTCCCCCTTCGTGCCGCAGAGGTACAATGAGCAGTTCTTC.

This clonotype appeared a single time. J is TRBJ1-1 and V is TRBV7-2, with 7 bases fitting TRBD1. This CDR3 region has 14 residues. The germline CDR1 and CDR2 sequences are SGHTA and FQGNSA. V shed 8 bases, J shed 1 base, and the junction held 7 bases outside the gene matches. CDR3 loop: CASGTDRANTEAFF. The CDR3 DNA reads TGTGCCAGCGGCACAGACAGGGCGAACACTGAAGCTTTCTTT.

The chain employs TRBV2 and TRBJ2-1, with TRBD2 as a possible D gene (6 bases). The CDR3 extends over 11 amino acids. The V gene's germline CDR1 is SNHLY and CDR2 FYNNEI. V shed 8 bases and J shed 6 bases, with 8 bases lying between them. The CDR3 DNA reads as TGTGCCAGCGGGACTCCCAATGAGCAGTTCTTC. Protein: CASGTPNEQFF.

This clonotype was seen a handful of times. This sequence joins TRBV24-1 and TRBJ2-2; 9 bases match TRBD1. The CDR3 spans 16 residues. Germline V CDR1 and CDR2: KGHDR, SFDVKD. The ends lost 3 bases at V and 3 bases at J; junction bases unmatched: 4. The CDR3, as DNA: TGTGCCACCAGTGATCCGGGACAGGGCGACACCGGGGAGCTGTTTTTT. Its translation is CATSDPGQGDTGELFF.

This clonotype came up a few times. This rearrangement joins TRBV6-1 to TRBJ2-7; 7 bases agree with TRBD2. The CDR3 is 14 amino acids. V lost 6 bases to trimming and J lost 3 bases; unmatched junction nucleotides: 8. Germline V lookup: CDR1 MNHNS, CDR2 SASEGT. The CDR3 region is CASRGGVIDYEQYF. DNA of the CDR3: TGTGCCAGCAGGGGGGGGGTTATAGACTACGAGCAGTACTTC.

This clonotype showed up just a few times. This chain connects TRBV28 to TRBJ1-1; D remains unclear. Per germline, CDR1 MDHEN and CDR2 SYDVKM. Trimming pared 9 bases from V and 4 bases from J, leaving 12 bases between. The CDR3 spans 12 residues. CDR3 residues: CASRLFGTEAFF. The CDR3 DNA reads as TGTGCCAGTCGGCTCTTCGGCACTGAAGCTTTCTTT. The full variable domain, in which reference TRBV28 and TRBJ1-1 provide the parts outside the CDR3, is DVKVTQSSRYLVKRTGEKVFLECVQDMDHENMFWYRQDPGLGLRLIYFSYDVKMKEKGDIPEGYSVSREKKERFSLILESASTNQTSMYLCASRLFGTEAFFGQGTRLTVV.

The chain links TRBV15 to TRBJ2-7; 8 bases agree with TRBD1. Germline V gene data show CDR1 as LNHNV and CDR2 as YYDKDF (reference sequence). Losses at the gene ends were 2 bases for V and 4 bases for J; bases not matched to a gene: 13. The CDR3 runs to 17 residues. As DNA, the CDR3 is TGTGCCACCAGCAGACGCTACAGGGGGGCCGCGGGTTACGAGCAGTACTTC. Protein sequence: CATSRRYRGAAGYEQYF. The whole variable domain, filled in from reference TRBV15 and TRBJ2-7, reads DAMVIQNPRYQVTQFGKPVTLSCSQTLNHNVMYWYQQKSSQAPKLLFHYYDKDFNNEADTPDNFQSRRPNTSFCFLDIRSPGLGDTAMYLCATSRRYRGAAGYEQYFGPGTRLTVT.

This rearrangement joins TRBV28 to TRBJ1-1, with D unclear. This CDR3 has 14 amino acids. The ends were cut back, 2 bases at V and 1 base at J, with 8 bases in the middle. CDR1 is MDHEN, CDR2 SYDVKM, per germline. CDR3: CASSLVTANTEAFF. CDR3 DNA sequence: TGTGCCAGCAGTTTAGTAACAGCGAACACTGAAGCTTTCTTT.